This T cell receptor beta chain is drawn from a study of cytomegalovirus exposure and HLA in healthy donors. Findings and limits, study-wide: According to an earlier analysis, most TCR beta V segments yielded productive rearrangements about 87% or about 30% of the time. Rates of TCR association differed by HLA locus in a later analysis, with DRB1 highest and HLA-C lowest. The authors reported that TCR beta sequences could predict HLA-A and HLA-B alleles. These predictions were accurate for most subjects in the first cohort.

In the case of this clone: The antigen remains undetermined.

Researchers ran the PCR with 60 Vbeta and 13 Jbeta primers. Assay used: immunoSEQ multiplex PCR; TCRdb lists only in-frame clones, some missing. The data hold around 190,000 clones, with around 80% observed a single time. The V end was cut by 8 bases, the J end by 2 bases, with 15 bases between. CDR1 SEHNR and CDR2 FQNEAQ come from the germline V gene (reference sequence). The CDR3 covers 14 residues. The sequenced sample was PBMCs. The origin of this receptor is a woman in her 30s in good health and CMV-seropositive. The chain couples TRBV7-9 to TRBJ2-5, with D possibly matching TRBD1 (5 bases). The CDR3 loop reads CASSARARQETQYF. The CDR3 DNA is TGTGCCAGCTCGGCCAGGGCCAGACAAGAGACCCAGTACTTC.